The 9 T cell receptor beta chains below were found in one sample sequenced in a study of PD-1 blockade in mismatch repair-deficient tumors. The data were produced by immunoSEQ multiplex PCR, yet TCRdb's version contains in-frame clones alone and is incomplete. In the table there are about 40,000 clones, about 85% of which are singletons. The starting material was peripheral blood, obtained approximately 80 weeks after starting pembrolizumab. The receptors come from an adult with mismatch repair-deficient cancer.

This rearrangement joins TRBV28 to TRBJ1-2; TRBD1 matches at 7 bases. This CDR3 comprises 16 residues. The V gene end was trimmed by 7 bases and the J gene end by 4 bases; junction bases not matched to a gene: 15. Germline CDR1 is MDHEN and CDR2 is SYDVKM. CDR3 sequence reads: CASIEQGVEFVYGYTF. DNA of the CDR3: TGTGCCAGCATCGAGCAGGGGGTCGAATTTGTCTATGGCTACACCTTC.

The chain employs TRBV19 and TRBJ2-1; 8 bases are a match to TRBD2. Germline V gene sequence: CDR1 LNHDA, CDR2 SQIVND (reference sequence). CDR3 size: 15 residues. Trimming removed 3 bases from V and 4 bases from J; junction bases left unmatched: 5. DNA for the CDR3: TGTGCCAGTAGTATCGGCGGGAGGCAGTACAATGAGCAGTTCTTC. Translated: CASSIGGRQYNEQFF.

This chain uses TRBV19 with TRBJ2-1; 7 bases match TRBD1. The CDR3 spans 13 residues. CDR1 and CDR2 (germline): LNHDA, SQIVND (reference sequence). V was pared by 5 bases and J by 4 bases, with 2 bases of the junction left unmatched. CDR3 amino acids: CASSRDRYNEQFF. The CDR3 DNA is TGTGCCAGTAGTCGGGACAGATACAATGAGCAGTTCTTC. The full variable domain, its missing parts supplied by reference TRBV19 and TRBJ2-1, is DGGITQSPKYLFRKEGQNVTLSCEQNLNHDAMYWYRQDPGQGLRLIYYSQIVNDFQKGDIAEGYSVSREKKESFPLTVTSAQKNPTAFYLCASSRDRYNEQFFGPGTRLTVL.

The chain links TRBV27 to TRBJ1-5; D is unresolved. The CDR3 is 15 residues long. Trimming removed 5 bases at V and 3 bases at J, with 14 bases between. From germline, CDR1 is MNHEY and CDR2 SMNVEV (reference sequence). The CDR3 coding sequence is TGTGCCAGCAGTCTGATTATGGGCCCCAATCAGCCCCAGCATTTT. Translation: CASSLIMGPNQPQHF.

The chain couples TRBV29-1 to TRBJ1-1; D unclear. The V end lost 6 bases, the J end lost 1 base, and 9 bases lay between the germline ends. CDR3 length: 12 amino acids. The V gene's germline CDR1 is SQVTM and CDR2 ANQGSEA. CDR3 protein: CSVCPENTEAFF. The CDR3 region has the DNA TGCAGCGTATGTCCAGAGAACACTGAAGCTTTCTTT.

This clone was seen once. V and J are TRBV10-3 and TRBJ2-2; D uncertain. V dropped 2 bases and J dropped 6 bases, with 4 bases sitting between them. The CDR3 spans 12 residues. From germline, CDR1 is ENHRY and CDR2 SYGVKD. CDR3 in DNA: TGTGCCATCAGTGAGAGCGCCGGGGAGCTGTTTTTT. Translated: CAISESAGELFF.

The chain couples TRBV9 to TRBJ2-1; unclear D gene. The V end was cut by 0 bases, the J end by 8 bases, with 3 bases between. Germline V gene sequence: CDR1 SGDLS, CDR2 YYNGEE. The CDR3 is made up of 11 amino acids. The CDR3 nucleotides are TGTGCCAGCAGCGTAGACGATGAGCAGTTCTTC. It encodes CASSVDDEQFF.

This clone is classed as medium-sized. This chain links TRBV2 with TRBJ2-7, with TRBD2 matching over 8 bases. Germline assignment: CDR1 SNHLY and CDR2 FYNNEI. The CDR3 runs to 16 residues. V trimming: 6 bases; J trimming: 4 bases; junction bases outside the gene matches: 14. Here the CDR3 reads CASRRLATQQGYEQYF. In nucleotides, the CDR3 is TGTGCCAGCAGGCGACTAGCGACCCAGCAGGGGTACGAGCAGTACTTC.

The chain is built from TRBV7-6 and TRBJ2-2; 7 bases match TRBD1. The CDR3 is 21 amino acids. The V segment lost 2 bases and the J segment 5 bases; nucleotides outside the gene matches: 23. CDR1 is SGHVS and CDR2 is FNYEAQ in the germline V gene. CDR3 protein: CASSLNPPGQFRRPRTGELFF. The CDR3 DNA is TGTGCCAGCAGCTTAAACCCGCCGGGACAGTTCCGGAGACCCCGGACCGGGGAGCTGTTTTTT.